A single sample gave rise to the 21 T cell receptor beta chains below, sequenced in a study of T cell repertoires in cytomegalovirus infection. TCRdb reanalysed the reads using MiXCR and keeps one entry per CDR3 protein. The sample contains about 360,000 distinct CDR3 sequences, about a sixth of which appear only once. The specimen was PBMCs. The receptor source for this set is a human donor in good health (CMV status not recorded). Some clones in this sample may be carry-over from other donors' samples.

The chain is built from TRBV7-9 and TRBJ1-5, with TRBD1 matching over 8 bases. The V gene end was trimmed by 4 bases and the J gene end by 6 bases; junction bases not matched to a gene: 8. The CDR3 covers 15 residues. Germline loops: CDR1 SEHNR, CDR2 FQNEAQ (reference sequence). CDR3 protein: CASSSTGTGTQPQHF. The DNA of the CDR3 is TGTGCCAGCAGCTCGACCGGGACAGGAACTCAGCCCCAGCATTTT.

The rearrangement joins TRBV7-8 to TRBJ1-4, with a weak D call TRBD1 (5 bases). With 0 bases removed from V and 6 bases from J, the gap between germline ends came to 8 bases. Germline values: CDR1 SGHVS, CDR2 FQNEAQ. The length of the CDR3 is 14 residues. The CDR3 DNA reads TGTGCCAGCAGCTTAGCTGCCAGGGATGAAAAACTGTTTTTT. It codes for CASSLAARDEKLFF.

This clonotype was counted only a few times. The chain uses TRBV12-3 or TRBV12-4 and TRBJ2-2; D is ambiguous. The V gene lost 7 bases and the J gene lost 5 bases, with 5 bases spanning the gap. This CDR3 contains 11 residues. The CDR3 nucleotides read TGTGCCAGCACCCAAACCGGGGAGCTGTTTTTT. It codes for CASTQTGELFF.

This clonotype has at least ten counts. The rearrangement joins TRBV7-2 to TRBJ1-1; weak D call: TRBD1 (6 bases). The CDR3 consists of 14 residues. The germline gives CDR1 SGHTA, CDR2 FQGNSA. Trimming pared 5 bases from V and 4 bases from J, leaving 14 bases between. CDR3 amino acids: CASSATGGSTEAFF. In DNA, the CDR3 is TGTGCCAGCAGCGCGACGGGGGGCTCCACTGAAGCTTTCTTT.

This clonotype was found a few times. This chain links TRBV5-4 with TRBJ2-7; D perhaps matches TRBD1 (6 bases). The CDR3 runs 14 residues. The V end was cut by 4 bases, the J end by 4 bases, with 15 bases between. The germline V gene encodes CDR1 SGHNT and CDR2 YYREEE (reference sequence). The CDR3 DNA sequence: TGTGCCAGCAGCCACCGGGACATCCAATACGAGCAGTACTTC. Its translation: CASSHRDIQYEQYF.

V and J are TRBV27 and TRBJ2-5; D is uncertain. Germline V gene data show CDR1 as MNHEY and CDR2 as SMNVEV (reference sequence). The CDR3 is 16 amino acids. Deletions cut 6 bases from V and 2 bases from J, with 19 bases between. The CDR3 coding sequence is TGTGCCAGCAGACCATGGGGAATGGGTCTACAAGAGACCCAGTACTTC. Residues: CASRPWGMGLQETQYF.

This clonotype showed up many times. The V call is TRBV7-2, the J call TRBJ1-4, with 10 bases matching TRBD1. Looked up from germline, CDR1 is SGHTA and CDR2 is FQGNSA. V shed 5 bases and J 8 bases; nucleotides not matched to a gene: 5. This CDR3 comprises 14 residues. CDR3 coding DNA: TGTGCCAGCAGCCCGACAGGGGGCGGCGAAAAACTGTTTTTT. This translates into CASSPTGGGEKLFF.

The sample holds one count of this clonotype. V usage is TRBV20-1 and J usage is TRBJ2-1, with D unclear. From germline, CDR1 is DFQATT and CDR2 SNEGSKA (reference sequence). The CDR3 spans 14 residues. Trimming removed 2 bases from V and 0 bases from J, with 8 bases in between. The CDR3 protein is CSARPGSSYNEQFF. The CDR3 nucleotides are TGCAGTGCTAGACCTGGCAGCTCCTACAATGAGCAGTTCTTC.

The rearrangement joins TRBV7-9 to TRBJ2-5; D not certain. V was clipped by 1 base and J by 0 bases, with 3 bases between them. Germline CDR1 reads SEHNR; CDR2 reads FQNEAQ (reference sequence). The CDR3 is 13 amino acids. CDR3 protein: CASSLVDQETQYF. CDR3 sequence (DNA): TGTGCCAGCAGCTTAGTGGACCAAGAGACCCAGTACTTC.

This clonotype was picked up a small number of times. The chain's CDR3 is CASSLNTVYGYTF. CDR3 nucleotides: TGTGCCAGCAGTTTAAATACCGTATACGGCTACACCTTC. This chain links TRBV12-3 or TRBV12-4 with TRBJ1-2; D uncertain. This CDR3 has 13 residues. V was trimmed by 2 bases and J by 8 bases, leaving 12 bases between them.

The chain has TRBV15 and TRBJ2-2; possibly TRBD2 for D (6 bases). The length of the CDR3 is 16 residues. The germline V and J ends were trimmed by 1 base and 1 base, with 10 bases remaining between them. Germline CDR1 is LNHNV and CDR2 is YYDKDF (reference sequence). Here the CDR3 DNA reads TGTGCCACCAGCAGAGTGGGAGGCCTGAACACCGGGGAGCTGTTTTTT. The encoded protein is CATSRVGGLNTGELFF.

This chain connects TRBV7-6 to TRBJ2-7; the D gene is possibly TRBD1 (6 bases). The CDR3 sequence is 16 residues long. Trimming cost V 5 bases and J 0 bases, with 17 bases left between them. The V gene's germline CDR1 is SGHVS and CDR2 FNYEAQ. Here the CDR3 DNA reads TGTGCCAGCAGCCCCGACAGGACCCTGAGCTCCTACGAGCAGTACTTC. Amino acids: CASSPDRTLSSYEQYF.

This rearrangement joins TRBV28 to TRBJ1-5; no reliable D call. The CDR3 length is 17 residues. V was shortened by 2 bases and J by 3 bases, with 17 bases between the two germline ends. Looked up from germline, CDR1 is MDHEN and CDR2 is SYDVKM. CDR3 DNA sequence: TGTGCCAGCAGTTTAAGGTTTCGGCCGAATTACAATCAGCCCCAGCATTTT. This codes for CASSLRFRPNYNQPQHF.

This clonotype has a count of ten or more. The chain employs TRBV7-2 and TRBJ2-1; tentatively, D is TRBD2 (7 bases). The CDR3 runs 16 residues. Germline lookup yields CDR1 SGHTA and CDR2 FQGNSA. The V and J ends lost 5 bases and 9 bases respectively, with 23 bases between them. DNA for the CDR3: TGTGCCAGCAGCCCTATGGGGGGGGGGCGAGATAGTGAGCAGTTCTTC. Translated: CASSPMGGGRDSEQFF. Full variable domain (remainder filled in from reference TRBV7-2 and TRBJ2-1): GAGVSQSPSNKVTEKGKDVELRCDPISGHTALYWYRQSLGQGLEFLIYFQGNSAPDKSGLPSDRFSAERTGGSVSTLTIQRTQQEDSAVYLCASSPMGGGRDSEQFFGPGTRLTVL.

This clonotype was found many times. The chain is built from TRBV7-9 and TRBJ2-5; 8 nucleotides line up with TRBD1. Germline CDR1 SEHNR, CDR2 FQNEAQ (reference sequence). CDR3 length: 14 residues. The J segment lost 5 bases and the V segment lost 5 bases, leaving 7 bases of the junction unmatched. CDR3 in amino acids: CASSDDRGLETQYF. For the CDR3, the DNA is TGTGCCAGCAGCGACGACAGGGGTTTGGAGACCCAGTACTTC.

This clonotype has at least ten counts. The rearrangement uses TRBV7-2 and TRBJ2-7, with 7 nucleotides matching TRBD2. Per the germline V gene, CDR1 is SGHTA and CDR2 is FQGNSA. The CDR3 is 15 amino acids. The junction had 7 bases not matched to a gene; V was cut back by 5 bases and J by 0 bases. The CDR3 bases are TGTGCCAGCAGCACCGCTAGCGGTAGCTCCTACGAGCAGTACTTC. It yields the protein CASSTASGSSYEQYF.

The chain has TRBV29-1 and TRBJ2-1, with TRBD1 matching 10 bases. The CDR3 loop spans 14 amino acids. Trimming removed 2 bases from V and 8 bases from J; junction bases left unmatched: 6. Germline CDR1 is SQVTM and CDR2 is ANQGSEA. Here the CDR3 reads CSVERQGAGHEQFF. CDR3 sequence (DNA): TGCAGCGTTGAAAGACAGGGGGCCGGGCATGAGCAGTTCTTC.

The chain recombines TRBV7-9 with TRBJ2-7; D gene uncertain. V shed 2 bases and J shed 1 base, with 9 bases lying between them. This CDR3 is 14 amino acids long. Germline CDR1 is SEHNR and CDR2 is FQNEAQ (reference sequence). The CDR3 loop reads CASSLSQESYEQYF. The CDR3 region has the DNA TGTGCCAGCAGCTTAAGCCAGGAGTCCTACGAGCAGTACTTC. The full variable domain, its missing parts supplied by reference TRBV7-9 and TRBJ2-7, is DTGVSQNPRHKITKRGQNVTFRCDPISEHNRLYWYRQTLGQGPEFLTYFQNEAQLEKSRLLSDRFSAERPKGSFSTLEIQRTEQGDSAMYLCASSLSQESYEQYFGPGTRLTVT.

This clonotype has more than one count but fewer than ten. CDR3 region: CASSVQGDSPLHF. In DNA, the CDR3 is TGTGCCAGCAGTGTCCAGGGAGATTCACCCCTCCACTTT. V gene TRBV2 combines with J gene TRBJ1-6; weak D call: TRBD1 (5 bases). The V gene lost 4 bases and the J gene lost 8 bases, with 9 bases spanning the gap. This CDR3 region has 13 residues. Germline loops: CDR1 SNHLY, CDR2 FYNNEI.

The table lists this clonotype with a few counts. The gene calls are TRBV6-6 and TRBJ1-6; the D gene is possibly TRBD1 (6 bases). The germline CDR1 and CDR2 sequences are MNHNY and SVGAGI (reference sequence). Trimming shortened V by 4 bases and J by 7 bases, and 11 bases separated the two germline ends. The CDR3 totals 14 residues. In DNA form, the CDR3 reads TGTGCCAGCAGTTCCCAGGGGAGCAATTCACCCCTCCACTTT. Amino acid sequence: CASSSQGSNSPLHF.

This clonotype occurred many times. The gene calls are TRBV18 and TRBJ2-7, with a possible D match to TRBD2 (8 bases). Germline-derived CDR1 and CDR2 are KGHSH and LQKENI. V dropped 5 bases and J dropped 3 bases, with 17 bases sitting between them. The CDR3 consists of 15 residues. The CDR3 DNA reads as TGTGCCAGCTCATCGGGGGGGACAGAGTACTACGAGCAGTACTTC. It is translated as CASSSGGTEYYEQYF. Together with reference TRBV18 and TRBJ2-7, the CDR3 gives the full variable domain: NAGVMQNPRHLVRRRGQEARLRCSPMKGHSHVYWYRQLPEEGLKFMVYLQKENIIDESGMPKERFSAEFPKEGPSILRIQQVVRGDSAAYFCASSSGGTEYYEQYFGPGTRLTVT.